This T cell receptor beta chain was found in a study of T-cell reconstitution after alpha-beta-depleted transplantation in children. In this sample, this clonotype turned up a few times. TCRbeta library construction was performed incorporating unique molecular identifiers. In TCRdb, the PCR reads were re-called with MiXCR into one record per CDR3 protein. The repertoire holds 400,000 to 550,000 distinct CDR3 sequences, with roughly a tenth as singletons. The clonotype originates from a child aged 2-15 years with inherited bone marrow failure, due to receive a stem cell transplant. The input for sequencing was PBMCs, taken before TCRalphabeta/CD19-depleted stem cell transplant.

CDR3 DNA: TGTGCCAGCAGCCCGACGGCCAATCAGCCCCAGCATTTT. Translated: CASSPTANQPQHF. The chain joins TRBV7-9 to TRBJ1-5; D is uncertain. The CDR3 has 13 residues. Trimming left V 5 bases short and J 3 bases short, with 8 bases between. The germline V gene has CDR1 SEHNR and CDR2 FQNEAQ (reference sequence). Looking up the rest from reference TRBV7-9 and TRBJ1-5 gives the full variable domain: DTGVSQNPRHKITKRGQNVTFRCDPISEHNRLYWYRQTLGQGPEFLTYFQNEAQLEKSRLLSDRFSAERPKGSFSTLEIQRTEQGDSAMYLCASSPTANQPQHFGDGTRLSIL.